This passage covers 16 T cell receptor beta chains from one sample sequenced in a study of blood T cell repertoires in COVID-19. Clones were read by immunoSEQ multiplex PCR, and TCRdb kept only the in-frame ones, dropping some. The table shows approximately 80,000 clones, with roughly 91% occurring only once. Sequences were obtained from peripheral blood. All receptors derive from a woman aged 50 to 60 in a cohort sampled during active COVID-19.

The chain carries TRBV6-1 and TRBJ1-6; tentative D call: TRBD1 (6 bases). Germline V gene lookup returns CDR1 MNHNS and CDR2 SASEGT. V was clipped by 1 base and J by 7 bases, with 14 bases between them. The CDR3 contains 16 residues. For the CDR3, the DNA is TGTGCCAGCAGTGAAGACGAGGGGGGGTACAATTCACCCCTCCACTTT. Its protein product is CASSEDEGGYNSPLHF.

The table lists this clone with a few counts. The CDR3 sequence is CASSEAGLGVPLEQYF. The CDR3 nucleotides read TGTGCCAGCAGTGAAGCGGGACTAGGAGTCCCCTTGGAGCAGTACTTC. The V and J genes are TRBV2 and TRBJ2-7, with 8 bases lining up with TRBD2. CDR3 length: 16 residues. Germline lookup yields CDR1 SNHLY and CDR2 FYNNEI. The ends lost 0 bases at V and 7 bases at J; junction bases unmatched: 11.

The chain has TRBV21-1 and TRBJ2-7; the table's D call, TRBD2, has no DNA check behind it. TRBV21-1 is a pseudogene. The CDR3 runs 16 residues. The CDR3, as DNA: TGTGCCAGCAGCAAAGGGGCGCGGCGGGAGGATGGGGAGCAGTACTTC. It codes for CASSKGARREDGEQYF.

V gene TRBV2 combines with J gene TRBJ1-2; D possibly corresponds to TRBD1 (6 bases). Trimming left V 3 bases short and J 9 bases short, with 11 bases between. CDR1 and CDR2 (germline): SNHLY, FYNNEI. The CDR3 is 12 amino acids. The CDR3 here is CASSDRGGSYTF. CDR3 nucleotide sequence: TGTGCCAGCAGTGATAGGGGGGGTAGCTACACCTTC.

V and J are TRBV10-2 and TRBJ2-1; 8 bases agree with TRBD2. Germline lookup yields CDR1 WSHSY and CDR2 SAAADI. CDR3 length: 14 amino acids. The V segment lost 5 bases and the J segment 12 bases; nucleotides outside the gene matches: 12. The CDR3 region has the DNA TGCGCCAGCAGTCCCCTAGCGGGCGCCCGGGGGCAGTTCTTC. Translation: CASSPLAGARGQFF.

CDR3 sequence: CASSLTGLAVNNEQFF. The CDR3 DNA is TGTGCCAGCAGCCTTACGGGACTAGCGGTAAACAATGAGCAGTTCTTC. V usage is TRBV3-1 (or the pseudogene TRBV3-2) and J usage is TRBJ2-1; 11 bases are a match to TRBD2. V was clipped by 4 bases and J by 5 bases; unmatched bases: 7. The CDR3 loop spans 16 amino acids. Germline V gene sequence: CDR1 LGHDT, CDR2 YNNKEL (reference sequence).

V gene TRBV6-2 or TRBV6-3 combines with J gene TRBJ2-3, with 14 bases fitting TRBD2. CDR3 length equals 18 residues. J gave up 5 bases and V 2 bases, and 9 bases lay outside the gene matches. Looked up from germline, CDR1 is MNHEY and CDR2 is SVGEGT. CDR3 coding DNA: TGTGCCAGCAGTTACGGTTTCAGCGGGACTAGCGGGAGAGATACGCAGTATTTT. Protein product: CASSYGFSGTSGRDTQYF.

The chain uses TRBV7-3 and TRBJ2-1; 7 positions match TRBD2. The trim removed 4 bases at V and 5 bases at J, leaving 11 bases unmatched. The CDR3 length is 16 residues. CDR1 and CDR2 (germline): SGHTA, FQGTGA. The CDR3 loop reads CASSSSWGRAHNEQFF. DNA of the CDR3: TGTGCCAGCAGCTCAAGTTGGGGGAGGGCCCACAATGAGCAGTTCTTC.

The chain has TRBV6-6 and TRBJ1-5, with a possible D match to TRBD1 (6 bases). The CDR3 sequence is 13 residues long. V was clipped by 5 bases and J by 7 bases, with 12 bases between them. Per germline, CDR1 MNHNY and CDR2 SVGAGI (reference sequence). The CDR3 DNA sequence: TGTGCCAGCAGTCAACAGGGTGGCCAGCCCCAGCATTTT. It specifies CASSQQGGQPQHF.

The sample holds one count of this clone. The V and J genes are TRBV27 and TRBJ2-3, with D possibly matching TRBD1 (5 bases). Trimming took 4 bases from V and 4 from J, leaving 15 bases between them. Germline CDR1 reads MNHEY; CDR2 reads SMNVEV (reference sequence). CDR3 size: 15 residues. CDR3 residues: CASSSLGIGADTQYF. CDR3 in DNA: TGTGCCAGCAGTTCCTTGGGAATAGGGGCAGATACGCAGTATTTT.

The rearrangement uses TRBV7-2 and TRBJ1-3; D gene ambiguous. The CDR3 consists of 15 residues. The germline V gene has CDR1 SGHTA and CDR2 FQGNSA. V lost 1 base, J lost 0 bases, and 7 bases lay in between. CDR3 residues: CASSLGGASGNTIYF. CDR3 in DNA: TGTGCCAGCAGCTTAGGCGGCGCCTCTGGAAACACCATATATTTT.

V usage is TRBV5-1 and J usage is TRBJ2-5; the D gene is possibly TRBD2 (5 bases). Germline V gene sequence: CDR1 SGHRS, CDR2 YFSETQ. The CDR3 length is 16 residues. Trimming left V 4 bases short and J 0 bases short, with 16 bases between. CDR3 DNA: TGCGCCAGCAGCGCTGGCTGGGGAGACTACCAAGAGACCCAGTACTTC. The encoded protein is CASSAGWGDYQETQYF.

The chain employs TRBV11-3 and TRBJ2-7; D remains ambiguous. V was shortened by 5 bases and J by 6 bases, with 14 bases between the two germline ends. CDR3 length equals 13 residues. Germline values: CDR1 SGHNT, CDR2 YENEEA. The CDR3 nucleotides read TGTGCCAGCAGCCTCGGGTCCAATGGCGAGCAGTACTTC. It codes for CASSLGSNGEQYF.

V gene TRBV2 combines with J gene TRBJ2-3, with TRBD1 matching 7 bases. The CDR3 is 11 residues long. From germline, CDR1 is SNHLY and CDR2 FYNNEI. V was pared by 8 bases and J by 5 bases, with 1 base of the junction left unmatched. CDR3 in DNA: TGTGCCAGCCAGGGGGTAGATACGCAGTATTTT. Amino acids: CASQGVDTQYF.

The V gene is TRBV6-6, the J gene TRBJ1-2; D is undetermined. This CDR3 region has 16 residues. Germline CDR1 is MNHNY and CDR2 is SVGAGI (reference sequence). Trimming pared 2 bases from V and 0 bases from J, leaving 13 bases between. Here the CDR3 DNA reads TGTGCCAGCAGTTACAATCGACGCGGGACTAACTATGGCTACACCTTC. Encoded protein: CASSYNRRGTNYGYTF.

The chain has TRBV15 and TRBJ2-5, with 8 positions matching TRBD1. CDR3 size: 14 residues. The V gene's germline CDR1 is LNHNV and CDR2 YYDKDF (reference sequence). V lost 8 bases and J lost 9; bases outside the gene matches: 14. CDR3 region: CATGRAGGPRAQYF. In nucleotides, the CDR3 is TGTGCCACCGGGCGGGCAGGGGGCCCTAGGGCCCAGTACTTC.